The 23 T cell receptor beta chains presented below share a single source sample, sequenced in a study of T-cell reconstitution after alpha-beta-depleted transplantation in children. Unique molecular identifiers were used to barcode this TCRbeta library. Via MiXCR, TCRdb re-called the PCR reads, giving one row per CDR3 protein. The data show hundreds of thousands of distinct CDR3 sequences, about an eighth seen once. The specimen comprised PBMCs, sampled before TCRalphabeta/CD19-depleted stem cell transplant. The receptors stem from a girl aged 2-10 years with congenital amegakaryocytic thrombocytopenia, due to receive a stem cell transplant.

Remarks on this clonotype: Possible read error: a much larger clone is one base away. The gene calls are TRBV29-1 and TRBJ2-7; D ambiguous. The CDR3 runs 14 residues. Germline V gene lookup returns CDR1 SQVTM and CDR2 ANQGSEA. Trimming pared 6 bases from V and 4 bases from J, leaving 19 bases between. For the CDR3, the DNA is TGCAGCGTGAGGATAGGTGGAAACTCTTACGAGCAGTACTTC. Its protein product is CSVRIGGNSYEQYF.

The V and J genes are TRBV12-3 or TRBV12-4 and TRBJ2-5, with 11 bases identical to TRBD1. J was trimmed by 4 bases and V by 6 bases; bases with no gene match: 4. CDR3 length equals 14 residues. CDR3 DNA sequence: TGTGCCAGCAGCCGGGACAGGGGGACAGAGACCCAGTACTTC. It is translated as CASSRDRGTETQYF.

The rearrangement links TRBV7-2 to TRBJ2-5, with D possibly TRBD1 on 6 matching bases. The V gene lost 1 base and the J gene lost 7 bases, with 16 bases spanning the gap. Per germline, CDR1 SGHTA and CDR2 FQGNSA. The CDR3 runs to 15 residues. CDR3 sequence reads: CASSLVVGTSGTQYF. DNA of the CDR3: TGTGCCAGCAGCTTAGTTGTCGGGACATCGGGGACCCAGTACTTC.

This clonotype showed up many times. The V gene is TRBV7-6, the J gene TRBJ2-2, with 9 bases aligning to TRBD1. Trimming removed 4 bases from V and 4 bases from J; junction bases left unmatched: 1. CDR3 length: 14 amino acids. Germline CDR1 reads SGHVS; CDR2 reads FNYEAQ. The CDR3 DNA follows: TGTGCCAGCAGCTGGGACAGGGCCACCGGGGAGCTGTTTTTT. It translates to CASSWDRATGELFF. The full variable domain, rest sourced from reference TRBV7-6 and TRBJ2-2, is GAGVSQSPRYKVTKRGQDVALRCDPISGHVSLYWYRQALGQGPEFLTYFNYEAQQDKSGLPNDRFSAERPEGSISTLTIQRTEQRDSAMYRCASSWDRATGELFFGEGSRLTVL.

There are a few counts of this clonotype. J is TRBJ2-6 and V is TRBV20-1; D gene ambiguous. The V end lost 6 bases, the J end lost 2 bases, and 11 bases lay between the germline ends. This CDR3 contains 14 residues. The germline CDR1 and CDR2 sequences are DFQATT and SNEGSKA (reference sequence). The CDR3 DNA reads TGCAGTGCGCGTAAGGCAACTGGGGCCAACGTCCTGACTTTC. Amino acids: CSARKATGANVLTF.

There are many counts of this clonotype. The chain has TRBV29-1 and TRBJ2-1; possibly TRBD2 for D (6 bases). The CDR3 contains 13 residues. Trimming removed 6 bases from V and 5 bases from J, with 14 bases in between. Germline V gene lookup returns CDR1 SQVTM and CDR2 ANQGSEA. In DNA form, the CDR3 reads TGCAGCGTATTGATCGGGACTCACAATGAGCAGTTCTTC. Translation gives CSVLIGTHNEQFF.

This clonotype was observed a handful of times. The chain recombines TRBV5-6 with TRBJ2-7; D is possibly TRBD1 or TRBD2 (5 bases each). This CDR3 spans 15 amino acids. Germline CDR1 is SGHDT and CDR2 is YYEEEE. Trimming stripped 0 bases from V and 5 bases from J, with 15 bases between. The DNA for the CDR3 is TGTGCCAGCAGCTTGGTCGGGGCAGGATCTGACGAGCAGTACTTC. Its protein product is CASSLVGAGSDEQYF.

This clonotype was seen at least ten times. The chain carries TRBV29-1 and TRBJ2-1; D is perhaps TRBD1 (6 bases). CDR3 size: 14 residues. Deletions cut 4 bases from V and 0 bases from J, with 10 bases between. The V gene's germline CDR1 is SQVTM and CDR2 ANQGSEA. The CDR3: CSVVLDSSYNEQFF. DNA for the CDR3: TGCAGCGTTGTTCTGGACAGCTCCTACAATGAGCAGTTCTTC.

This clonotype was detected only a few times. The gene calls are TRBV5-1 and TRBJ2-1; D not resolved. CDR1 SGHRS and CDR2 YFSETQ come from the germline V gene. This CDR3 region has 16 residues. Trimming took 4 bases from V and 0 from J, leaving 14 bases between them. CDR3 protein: CASSPYTTSSYNEQFF. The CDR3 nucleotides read TGCGCCAGCAGCCCATACACTACGAGCTCCTACAATGAGCAGTTCTTC.

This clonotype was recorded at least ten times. CDR3 residues: CASSLVQGSPEQYF. The CDR3 DNA reads TGTGCCAGCAGCTTAGTCCAGGGTAGCCCCGAGCAGTACTTC. V is TRBV7-2 and J is TRBJ2-7; D might be TRBD1 (5 bases). The CDR3 has 14 amino acids. Per the germline V gene, CDR1 is SGHTA and CDR2 is FQGNSA. V lost 1 base to trimming and J lost 6 bases, with 13 bases between them.

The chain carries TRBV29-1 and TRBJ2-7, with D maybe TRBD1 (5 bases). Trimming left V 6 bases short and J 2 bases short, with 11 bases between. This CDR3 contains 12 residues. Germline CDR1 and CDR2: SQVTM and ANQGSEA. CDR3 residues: CSVEDNTYEQYF. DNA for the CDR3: TGCAGCGTAGAGGACAATACCTACGAGCAGTACTTC.

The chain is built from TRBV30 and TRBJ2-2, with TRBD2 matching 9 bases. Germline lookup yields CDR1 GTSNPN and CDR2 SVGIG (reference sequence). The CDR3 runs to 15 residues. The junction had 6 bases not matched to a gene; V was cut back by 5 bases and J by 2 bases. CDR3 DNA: TGTGCCTGGGCGGGGGGGGACAGTAACACCGGGGAGCTGTTTTTT. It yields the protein CAWAGGDSNTGELFF.

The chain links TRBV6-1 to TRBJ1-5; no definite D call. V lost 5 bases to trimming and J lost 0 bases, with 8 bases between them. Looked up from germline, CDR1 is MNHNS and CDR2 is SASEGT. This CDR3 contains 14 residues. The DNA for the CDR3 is TGTGCCAGCAGTAGGGTCCATAGCAATCAGCCCCAGCATTTT. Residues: CASSRVHSNQPQHF.

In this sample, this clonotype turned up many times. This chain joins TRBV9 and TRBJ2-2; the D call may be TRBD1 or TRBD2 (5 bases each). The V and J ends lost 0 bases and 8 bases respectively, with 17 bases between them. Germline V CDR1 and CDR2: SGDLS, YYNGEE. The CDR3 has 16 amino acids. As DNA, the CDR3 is TGTGCCAGCAGCGTAGGAGGGACGGTCGTGGTTGGGGAGCTGTTTTTT. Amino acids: CASSVGGTVVVGELFF.

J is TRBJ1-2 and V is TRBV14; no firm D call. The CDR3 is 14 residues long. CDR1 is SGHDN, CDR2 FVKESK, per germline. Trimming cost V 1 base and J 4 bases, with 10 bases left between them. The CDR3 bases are TGTGCCAGCAGCCAAGGGCAGTTGGCCTATGGCTACACCTTC. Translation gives CASSQGQLAYGYTF.

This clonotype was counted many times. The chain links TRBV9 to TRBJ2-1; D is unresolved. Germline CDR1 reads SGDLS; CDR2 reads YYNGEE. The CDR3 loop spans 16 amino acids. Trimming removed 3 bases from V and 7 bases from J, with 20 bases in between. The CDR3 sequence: CASSEFTDTTTNEQFF. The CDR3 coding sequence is TGTGCCAGCAGCGAGTTTACGGATACAACAACGAATGAGCAGTTCTTC.

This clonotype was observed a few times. The CDR3 nucleotides are TGCGCCAGCAGCTTACTAGCGGGATTTGGGACAGATACGCAGTATTTT. Residues: CASSLLAGFGTDTQYF. This rearrangement joins TRBV5-1 to TRBJ2-3; TRBD2 matches at 10 bases. Trimming cost V 2 bases and J 3 bases; bases outside gene matches: 6. The germline CDR1 and CDR2 sequences are SGHRS and YFSETQ. The CDR3 is made up of 16 amino acids.

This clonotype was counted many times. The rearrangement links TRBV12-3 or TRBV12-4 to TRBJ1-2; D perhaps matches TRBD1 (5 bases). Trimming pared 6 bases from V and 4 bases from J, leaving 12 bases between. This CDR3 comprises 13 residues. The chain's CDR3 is CASSEDMIYGYTF. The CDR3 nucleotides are TGTGCCAGCAGCGAGGACATGATCTATGGCTACACCTTC.

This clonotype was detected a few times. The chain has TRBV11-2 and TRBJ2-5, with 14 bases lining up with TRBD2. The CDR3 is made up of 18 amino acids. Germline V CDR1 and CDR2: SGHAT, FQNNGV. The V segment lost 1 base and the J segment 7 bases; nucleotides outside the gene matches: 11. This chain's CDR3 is CASSLGPAGLAGARTQYF. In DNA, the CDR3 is TGTGCCAGCAGCTTAGGCCCTGCGGGACTAGCGGGAGCTCGGACCCAGTACTTC.

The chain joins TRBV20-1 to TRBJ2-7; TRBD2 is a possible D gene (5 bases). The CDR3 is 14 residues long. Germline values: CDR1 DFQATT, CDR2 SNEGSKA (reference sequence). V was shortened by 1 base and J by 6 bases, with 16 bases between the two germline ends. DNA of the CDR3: TGCAGTGCTAGAGCCGGACTGCCCGCGTCCGAGCAGTACTTC. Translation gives CSARAGLPASEQYF.

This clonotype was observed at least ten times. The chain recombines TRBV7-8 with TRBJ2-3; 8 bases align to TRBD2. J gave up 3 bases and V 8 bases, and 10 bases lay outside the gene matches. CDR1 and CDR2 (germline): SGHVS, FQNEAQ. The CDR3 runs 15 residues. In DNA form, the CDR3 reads TGTGCCAGCCGAGACGGGAGGGAGGGTACAGATACGCAGTATTTT. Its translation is CASRDGREGTDTQYF.

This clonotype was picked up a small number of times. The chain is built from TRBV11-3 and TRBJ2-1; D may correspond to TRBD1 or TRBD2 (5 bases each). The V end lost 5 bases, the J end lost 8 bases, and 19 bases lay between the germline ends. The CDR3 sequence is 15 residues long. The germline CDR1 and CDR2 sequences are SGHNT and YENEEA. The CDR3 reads CASSQMPRVGDEQFF. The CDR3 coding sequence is TGTGCCAGCAGCCAGATGCCCAGGGTGGGGGATGAGCAGTTCTTC.

Here the CDR3 reads CASDRGAGGSTGELFF. Written as DNA, the CDR3 is TGTGCCAGCGATAGGGGAGCGGGAGGAAGCACCGGGGAGCTGTTTTTT. The V gene is TRBV12-3 or TRBV12-4, the J gene TRBJ2-2; 9 bases fit TRBD2. The CDR3 consists of 16 residues. The V and J ends lost 8 bases and 4 bases, in that order; junction bases with no gene match: 11.